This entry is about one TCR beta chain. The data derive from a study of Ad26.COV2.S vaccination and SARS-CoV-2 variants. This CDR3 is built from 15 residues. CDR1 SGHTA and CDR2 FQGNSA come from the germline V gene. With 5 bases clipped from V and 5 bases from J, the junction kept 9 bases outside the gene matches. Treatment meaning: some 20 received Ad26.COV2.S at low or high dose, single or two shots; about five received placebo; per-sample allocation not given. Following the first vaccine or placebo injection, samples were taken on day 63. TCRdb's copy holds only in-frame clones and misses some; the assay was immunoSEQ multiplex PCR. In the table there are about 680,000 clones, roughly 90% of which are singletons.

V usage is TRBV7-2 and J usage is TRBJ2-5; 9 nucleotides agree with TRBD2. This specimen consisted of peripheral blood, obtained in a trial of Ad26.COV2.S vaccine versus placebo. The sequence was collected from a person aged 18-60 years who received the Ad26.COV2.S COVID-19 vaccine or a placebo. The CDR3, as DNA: TGTGCCAGCAGCCCCCAGCGGGGGGCGGGTGAGACCCAGTACTTC. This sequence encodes CASSPQRGAGETQYF.